A single sample gave rise to the 31 T cell receptor beta chains below, sequenced in a study of cytomegalovirus exposure and HLA in healthy donors. Vbeta (60) and Jbeta (13) primers were used in the PCR. Produced via immunoSEQ multiplex PCR; TCRdb's table is partial and in-frame only. The data contain approximately 170,000 clones, 75% to 85% of them singletons. The specimen was PBMCs. These receptors were collected from a woman aged 50 to 60 in good health and CMV-seronegative.

In this sample, this clone turned up a few times. This rearrangement joins TRBV6-5 to TRBJ1-1; 7 bases fit TRBD1. Germline V gene lookup returns CDR1 MNHEY and CDR2 SVGAGI. The V gene end was trimmed by 0 bases and the J gene end by 1 base; junction bases not matched to a gene: 5. The CDR3 contains 16 residues. The CDR3 sequence is CASSYSSGGSNTEAFF. CDR3 nucleotides: TGTGCCAGCAGTTACTCATCAGGGGGATCGAACACTGAAGCTTTCTTT.

V and J are TRBV5-6 and TRBJ2-7; D not certain. Germline CDR1 is SGHDT and CDR2 is YYEEEE. V was trimmed by 0 bases and J by 0 bases, leaving 16 bases between them. This CDR3 is 17 amino acids long. The CDR3 coding sequence is TGTGCCAGCAGCTTGGCCGGTAGAGGCTCGAGCTCCTACGAGCAGTACTTC. Its protein is CASSLAGRGSSSYEQYF. The variable domain in full, completed from reference TRBV5-6 and TRBJ2-7, reads DAGVTQSPTHLIKTRGQQVTLRCSPKSGHDTVSWYQQALGQGPQFIFQYYEEEERQRGNFPDRFSGHQFPNYSSELNVNALLLGDSALYLCASSLAGRGSSSYEQYFGPGTRLTVT.

V and J are TRBV19 and TRBJ1-1, with D uncertain. CDR1 and CDR2 (germline): LNHDA, SQIVND (reference sequence). V lost 3 bases, J lost 3 bases, and 11 bases lay in between. The CDR3 is 14 amino acids. CDR3: CASSIRGPDTEAFF. DNA for the CDR3: TGTGCCAGTAGTATTCGGGGTCCCGACACTGAAGCTTTCTTT.

This clone turned up a few times. This chain links TRBV28 with TRBJ1-5; TRBD1 matches at 11 bases. The CDR3 is 15 amino acids. CDR1 is MDHEN and CDR2 is SYDVKM in the germline V gene. J lost 8 bases, V lost 2 bases, and 5 bases had no gene match. The CDR3: CASSLGTGGEEPQHF. The CDR3, as DNA: TGTGCCAGCAGTTTAGGGACAGGGGGAGAAGAGCCCCAGCATTTT.

The J gene is TRBJ1-4, the V gene TRBV28; D is unresolved. There are 13 residues in the CDR3. Germline V gene lookup returns CDR1 MDHEN and CDR2 SYDVKM. Trimming took 3 bases from V and 8 from J, leaving 10 bases between them. CDR3 sequence reads: CASSFGQSEKLFF. DNA for the CDR3: TGTGCCAGCAGTTTTGGGCAAAGCGAAAAACTGTTTTTT. Drawing the rest from reference TRBV28 and TRBJ1-4, the complete variable domain is DVKVTQSSRYLVKRTGEKVFLECVQDMDHENMFWYRQDPGLGLRLIYFSYDVKMKEKGDIPEGYSVSREKKERFSLILESASTNQTSMYLCASSFGQSEKLFFGSGTQLSVL.

This chain links TRBV7-2 with TRBJ1-6; D is unclear. Between the trimmed V and J ends, which lost 4 bases and 6 bases, there was a span of 10 bases. This CDR3 contains 14 residues. CDR1 and CDR2 from the germline V gene are SGHTA and FQGNSA. Here the CDR3 reads CASSSQILNSPLHF. DNA of the CDR3: TGTGCCAGCAGCTCACAGATACTTAATTCACCCCTCCACTTT.

The genes are TRBV15 and TRBJ1-4; a weak D match, TRBD1 (6 bases). Deletions cut 5 bases from V and 5 bases from J, with 18 bases between. The CDR3 runs to 16 residues. Germline loops: CDR1 LNHNV, CDR2 YYDKDF (reference sequence). The CDR3 is CATSPRGGRGNEKLFF. Written as DNA, the CDR3 is TGTGCCACCAGCCCTCGTGGAGGGAGGGGGAATGAAAAACTGTTTTTT.

This clone has just a few counts. This chain connects TRBV5-1 to TRBJ1-3; 8 bases line up with TRBD1. The CDR3 loop spans 15 amino acids. Germline V gene sequence: CDR1 SGHRS, CDR2 YFSETQ. Trimming at V came to 0 bases and at J to 2 bases, leaving 1 base not matched to a gene. Here the CDR3 DNA reads TGCGCCAGCAGCTTGGAGGGACAGGCTGGAAACACCATATATTTT. It yields the protein CASSLEGQAGNTIYF.

J is TRBJ1-2 and V is TRBV4-2, with 9 bases lining up with TRBD1. J lost 3 bases, V lost 0 bases, and 11 bases had no gene match. CDR1 LGHNA and CDR2 YNFKEQ come from the germline V gene. There are 18 residues in the CDR3. The CDR3 DNA is TGTGCCAGCAGCCAAGATCTCGCAACAGGGGACAGGGACTATGGCTACACCTTC. It encodes CASSQDLATGDRDYGYTF.

This chain links TRBV11-2 with TRBJ2-2; maybe TRBD2 (6 bases). Germline V gene lookup returns CDR1 SGHAT and CDR2 FQNNGV. CDR3 size: 15 residues. V lost 5 bases and J lost 1, with 11 bases in between. CDR3 bases: TGTGCCAGCAGCCGACGGGAGCGGAACACCGGGGAGCTGTTTTTT. Translated: CASSRRERNTGELFF.

This clone came up a few times. J is TRBJ2-3 and V is TRBV18; 9 bases map to TRBD1. The CDR3 runs to 15 residues. Germline-derived CDR1 and CDR2 are KGHSH and LQKENI. V dropped 2 bases and J dropped 5; count of bases not matched to a gene: 5. Here the CDR3 reads CASSPRDRVGDTQYF. The CDR3 DNA reads TGTGCCAGCTCACCAAGGGACAGGGTAGGAGATACGCAGTATTTT. The full variable domain, with the rest looked up from reference TRBV18 and TRBJ2-3, is NAGVMQNPRHLVRRRGQEARLRCSPMKGHSHVYWYRQLPEEGLKFMVYLQKENIIDESGMPKERFSAEFPKEGPSILRIQQVVRGDSAAYFCASSPRDRVGDTQYFGPGTRLTVL.

The gene calls are TRBV7-2 and TRBJ1-5; D is perhaps TRBD1 (6 bases). There are 14 residues in the CDR3. Germline CDR1 reads SGHTA; CDR2 reads FQGNSA. Trimming took 5 bases from V and 7 from J, leaving 15 bases between them. CDR3 DNA: TGTGCCAGCAGCCCACAGGGCTTAGGGCAGCCCCAGCATTTT. It codes for CASSPQGLGQPQHF.

This clone was seen more than once but under ten times. The chain carries TRBV4-3 and TRBJ2-5; possibly TRBD2 for D (5 bases). From germline, CDR1 is LGHNA and CDR2 YSLEER. The CDR3 sequence is 16 residues long. The germline V and J ends were trimmed by 5 bases and 1 base, with 17 bases remaining between them. CDR3 coding DNA: TGCGCCAGCAGCTCCTCGCCGGGGTTGAGCCAAGAGACCCAGTACTTC. This gives the protein CASSSSPGLSQETQYF.

This clone was seen a handful of times. The chain couples TRBV2 to TRBJ1-2, with D possibly TRBD1 on 6 matching bases. Between the trimmed V and J ends, which lost 6 bases and 6 bases, there was a span of 14 bases. The germline V gene encodes CDR1 SNHLY and CDR2 FYNNEI. The CDR3 is 13 residues long. The CDR3 region is CASRGGPGDGYTF. CDR3 nucleotides: TGTGCCAGCAGGGGGGGGCCAGGGGATGGCTACACCTTC.

The rearrangement links TRBV7-9 to TRBJ2-1; 13 bases line up with TRBD2. The V gene end was trimmed by 6 bases and the J gene end by 9 bases; junction bases not matched to a gene: 5. There are 14 residues in the CDR3. Germline V gene data show CDR1 as SEHNR and CDR2 as FQNEAQ (reference sequence). The CDR3 DNA reads TGTGCCAGCAGGCAGGGACTAGCGGGACCTGAGCAGTTCTTC. It specifies CASRQGLAGPEQFF.

This clone was observed a handful of times. V usage is TRBV9 and J usage is TRBJ2-7, with D possibly TRBD2 on 6 matching bases. Trimming took 0 bases from V and 6 from J, leaving 13 bases between them. The CDR3 runs 14 residues. From germline, CDR1 is SGDLS and CDR2 YYNGEE. The CDR3: CASSVVGTGGEQYF. In DNA form, the CDR3 reads TGTGCCAGCAGCGTAGTCGGGACTGGGGGCGAGCAGTACTTC.

This chain connects TRBV10-3 to TRBJ2-7; TRBD1 agrees at 8 bases. Germline lookup yields CDR1 ENHRY and CDR2 SYGVKD. Losses at the gene ends were 3 bases for V and 7 bases for J; bases not matched to a gene: 8. This CDR3 is 14 amino acids long. In DNA, the CDR3 is TGTGCCATCAGTGACCTGGACAGGGCGGAGGAGCAGTACTTC. It translates to CAISDLDRAEEQYF.

DNA of the CDR3: TGTGCCAGCAGCTACGGGGAACGGGAGCAGTACTTC. Protein sequence: CASSYGEREQYF. This chain joins TRBV11-3 and TRBJ2-7, with D possibly being TRBD2 (5 bases). In germline, CDR1 is SGHNT, CDR2 YENEEA. V was clipped by 4 bases and J by 7 bases, with 11 bases between them. The CDR3 spans 12 residues.

Concerning this clone itself: Germline and junction disagree at one end, which may indicate a read error. This chain connects TRBV7-9 to TRBJ1-5; no definite D call. The CDR3 has 13 amino acids. Per the germline V gene, CDR1 is SEHNR and CDR2 is FQNEAQ (reference sequence). In DNA form, the CDR3 reads TGTTCCAGCAGTTCCAGCGGAACCCAGCCCCAGCATTTT. Protein product: CSSSSSGTQPQHF.

The chain uses TRBV6-6 and TRBJ1-1; D is undetermined. The CDR3 is 14 residues long. V was pared by 6 bases and J by 1 base, with 12 bases between. Germline V lookup: CDR1 MNHNY, CDR2 SVGAGI (reference sequence). The CDR3 nucleotides are TGTGCCAGCAGCCCAGCCGGGGAGAACACTGAAGCTTTCTTT. As protein: CASSPAGENTEAFF.

The CDR3: CATGRAETQYF. CDR3 coding DNA: TGTGCCACCGGGCGGGCGGAGACCCAGTACTTC. V is TRBV10-3 and J is TRBJ2-5; D is perhaps TRBD2 (5 bases). The V gene lost 10 bases and the J gene lost 5 bases, with 11 bases spanning the gap. The CDR3 is 11 residues long. Per the germline V gene, CDR1 is ENHRY and CDR2 is SYGVKD.

This clone was counted a few times. The rearrangement uses TRBV9 and TRBJ1-1; the D gene is possibly TRBD1 (6 bases). The CDR3 has 16 amino acids. Trimming cost V 2 bases and J 2 bases, with 16 bases left between them. Germline CDR1 and CDR2: SGDLS and YYNGEE. DNA for the CDR3: TGTGCCAGCAGCGTGGGGGATGGACAGTTCAACACTGAAGCTTTCTTT. Amino acids: CASSVGDGQFNTEAFF.

This sequence joins TRBV29-1 and TRBJ2-1, with a weak D call TRBD1 (5 bases). Trimming removed 1 base at V and 0 bases at J, with 16 bases between. The CDR3 loop spans 17 amino acids. Germline CDR1 and CDR2: SQVTM and ANQGSEA. CDR3 in amino acids: CSVEGGRGLGSYNEQFF. CDR3 nucleotide sequence: TGCAGCGTTGAAGGGGGAAGGGGCCTTGGCTCCTACAATGAGCAGTTCTTC.

V and J are TRBV5-1 and TRBJ2-3; TRBD2 aligns across 9 bases. With 4 bases clipped from V and 0 bases from J, the junction kept 9 bases outside the gene matches. Germline lookup yields CDR1 SGHRS and CDR2 YFSETQ. This CDR3 comprises 17 residues. CDR3 protein: CASSTTTSGKSTDTQYF. Written as DNA, the CDR3 is TGCGCCAGCAGCACCACGACTAGCGGAAAGAGCACAGATACGCAGTATTTT. The whole variable domain, remainder taken from reference TRBV5-1 and TRBJ2-3, is KAGVTQTPRYLIKTRGQQVTLSCSPISGHRSVSWYQQTPGQGLQFLFEYFSETQRNKGNFPGRFSGRQFSNSRSEMNVSTLELGDSALYLCASSTTTSGKSTDTQYFGPGTRLTVL.

The chain uses TRBV15 and TRBJ1-1, with 8 positions matching TRBD1. The CDR3 covers 16 residues. CDR1 and CDR2 from the germline V gene are LNHNV and YYDKDF (reference sequence). V was pared by 0 bases and J by 5 bases, with 8 bases of the junction left unmatched. The CDR3 protein is CATSRDGGQGGTEAFF. CDR3 bases: TGTGCCACCAGCAGAGATGGAGGACAGGGTGGAACTGAAGCTTTCTTT.

J is TRBJ2-2 and V is TRBV27; the match to TRBD2 covers 7 bases. This CDR3 is built from 16 residues. Germline V gene data show CDR1 as MNHEY and CDR2 as SMNVEV (reference sequence). J lost 3 bases, V lost 6 bases, and 10 bases had no gene match. The CDR3 sequence: CASSPPGLPDTGELFF. Here the CDR3 DNA reads TGTGCCAGCAGCCCTCCGGGACTACCAGACACCGGGGAGCTGTTTTTT.

V usage is TRBV7-2 and J usage is TRBJ2-5, with D perhaps matching TRBD2 (5 bases). The CDR3 runs 14 residues. With 5 bases removed from V and 9 bases from J, the gap between germline ends came to 19 bases. CDR1 is SGHTA, CDR2 FQGNSA, per germline. This CDR3 reads CASSPRASPISQYF. The CDR3 DNA sequence: TGTGCCAGCAGCCCGCGGGCCTCCCCTATCTCCCAGTACTTC.

J is TRBJ2-1 and V is TRBV10-3, with a weak D call TRBD2 (6 bases). Germline loops: CDR1 ENHRY, CDR2 SYGVKD. The CDR3 spans 13 residues. Trimming removed 10 bases from V and 5 bases from J, with 15 bases in between. The CDR3: CATSTAGNNEQFF. In DNA, the CDR3 is TGTGCCACGTCAACGGCGGGGAACAATGAGCAGTTCTTC.

This rearrangement joins TRBV5-8 to TRBJ2-1; 8 nucleotides agree with TRBD1. Germline CDR1 SGHTS, CDR2 YDEGEE. J lost 0 bases, V lost 4 bases, and 6 bases had no gene match. The CDR3 runs 16 residues. CDR3 bases: TGTGCCAGCAGCAAGGGACAGGCGGCCTCCTACAATGAGCAGTTCTTC. Translation: CASSKGQAASYNEQFF.

The CDR3 is CASSLAFRENSGANVLTF. The CDR3 DNA follows: TGTGCCAGCAGCTTGGCGTTCAGGGAAAACTCTGGGGCCAACGTCCTGACTTTC. The chain joins TRBV4-2 to TRBJ2-6; tentatively, D is TRBD1 (5 bases). The CDR3 length is 18 residues. Between the trimmed V and J ends, which lost 5 bases and 0 bases, there was a span of 17 bases. Germline-derived CDR1 and CDR2 are LGHNA and YNFKEQ.

This chain links TRBV25-1 with TRBJ1-1; TRBD1 aligns across 7 bases. Trimming removed 6 bases from V and 1 base from J; junction bases left unmatched: 8. CDR1 and CDR2 (germline): MGHDK, SYGVNS. The CDR3 contains 15 residues. In DNA, the CDR3 is TGTGCCAGCAGCCTCGGGACAGTACGGAACACTGAAGCTTTCTTT. This encodes CASSLGTVRNTEAFF.